Shown below are 28 T cell receptor beta chains from a single sample sequenced in a study of blood T cells in healthy people across ages. For the second PCR, which ran for about 7 to 11 cycles, a sample-barcoded 5' primer and a J-beta primer mix were used. TCRdb reanalysed the 5' RACE reads using MiXCR and keeps one entry per CDR3 protein. The profile covers roughly 1.4 million distinct CDR3 sequences, with around 59% appearing a single time and more than 6% taken by the ten largest. The specimen was blood. The receptors come from a man younger than 30 in good health.

The chain couples TRBV5-1 to TRBJ2-4; D gene ambiguous. Matching the DNA end better, TRBJ2-7 makes the J call doubtful. Germline V gene data show CDR1 as SGHRS and CDR2 as YFSETQ. This CDR3 has 15 amino acids. CDR3 protein: CASSLDIGITYEQYF. The CDR3 DNA follows: TGCGCCAGCAGCTTGGATATAGGGATCACCTACGAGCAGTACTTC.

The V gene is TRBV5-6, the J gene TRBJ1-4; tentative D call: TRBD1 (5 bases). Deletions cut 3 bases from V and 3 bases from J, with 15 bases between. The CDR3 has 16 residues. Germline assignment: CDR1 SGHDT and CDR2 YYEEEE. CDR3 in amino acids: CASSYRDRLSNEKLFF. CDR3 nucleotide sequence: TGTGCCAGCAGCTACCGGGACCGCCTTTCTAATGAAAAACTGTTTTTT.

The chain combines TRBV15 with TRBJ2-5; no reliable D call. The ends were cut back, 1 base at V and 5 bases at J, with 8 bases in the middle. CDR1 is LNHNV, CDR2 YYDKDF, per germline (reference sequence). The CDR3 loop spans 13 amino acids. The CDR3 bases are TGTGCCACCAGCAGAGGCGGTTGGGAGACCCAGTACTTC. Translation gives CATSRGGWETQYF.

This clonotype was seen a handful of times. This rearrangement joins TRBV29-1 to TRBJ1-1; the D gene is possibly TRBD1 (6 bases). CDR1 and CDR2 (germline): SQVTM, ANQGSEA. Trimming left V 3 bases short and J 5 bases short, with 10 bases between. The CDR3 contains 12 residues. In DNA, the CDR3 is TGCAGCGTTGAGGGGGCGGGAACTGAAGCTTTCTTT. Its translation: CSVEGAGTEAFF. The entire variable domain, with the rest obtained from reference TRBV29-1 and TRBJ1-1, is as follows: SAVISQKPSRDICQRGTSLTIQCQVDSQVTMMFWYRQQPGQSLTLIATANQGSEATYESGFVIDKFPISRPNLTFSTLTVSNMSPEDSSIYLCSVEGAGTEAFFGQGTRLTVV.

This chain joins TRBV10-1 and TRBJ1-5, with D possibly matching TRBD1 (6 bases). Per germline, CDR1 WNHNN and CDR2 SYGVQD (reference sequence). The CDR3 sequence is 14 residues long. V was clipped by 11 bases and J by 5 bases, with 19 bases between them. CDR3 region: CAGRQAGNDQPQHF. CDR3 in DNA: TGCGCCGGAAGACAGGCAGGGAACGATCAGCCCCAGCATTTT.

V and J are TRBV29-1 and TRBJ2-1, with 11 positions matching TRBD2. CDR1 SQVTM and CDR2 ANQGSEA come from the germline V gene. Trimming at V came to 1 base and at J to 2 bases, leaving 7 bases not matched to a gene. This CDR3 comprises 17 residues. CDR3 loop: CSVEASGTSGTYNEQFF. CDR3 in DNA: TGCAGCGTTGAAGCCTCCGGGACTAGCGGTACCTACAATGAGCAGTTCTTC.

This clonotype was observed a handful of times. The rearrangement links TRBV20-1 to TRBJ2-7; D gene uncertain. V lost 0 bases, J lost 0 bases, and 9 bases lay in between. This CDR3 region has 14 residues. Looked up from germline, CDR1 is DFQATT and CDR2 is SNEGSKA (reference sequence). This CDR3 is CSARDLSSSYEQYF. The CDR3 DNA sequence: TGCAGTGCTAGAGATCTCTCCAGCTCCTACGAGCAGTACTTC.

This clonotype was counted only a few times. The rearrangement uses TRBV5-5 and TRBJ2-7; TRBD2 matches at 8 bases. Trimming took 5 bases from V and 1 from J; bases not matched to a gene: 8. Germline lookup yields CDR1 SGHKS and CDR2 YYEKEE (reference sequence). This CDR3 has 15 residues. CDR3 in DNA: TGTGCCAGCAGGTTCCTCGGGACTAGATCCTACGAGCAGTACTTC. Its protein product is CASRFLGTRSYEQYF.

CDR3 in amino acids: CASSGYGEKLFF. As DNA, the CDR3 is TGTGCCAGCAGTGGCTACGGTGAAAAACTGTTTTTT. V is TRBV12-3 or TRBV12-4 and J is TRBJ1-4; D not resolved. The V gene lost 5 bases and the J gene lost 7 bases, with 8 bases spanning the gap. CDR3 size: 12 residues.

CDR3 in DNA: TGTGCCAGCTCTCTCGGGACACATCTCCCGAAACTGTTTTTT. Protein product: CASSLGTHLPKLFF. J is TRBJ1-4 and V is TRBV2; D perhaps matches TRBD1 (6 bases). The CDR3 runs 14 residues. The ends were cut back, 8 bases at V and 11 bases at J, with 21 bases in the middle. Germline V lookup: CDR1 SNHLY, CDR2 FYNNEI.

V is TRBV7-2 and J is TRBJ2-3; no definite D call. CDR3 size: 15 residues. Per the germline V gene, CDR1 is SGHTA and CDR2 is FQGNSA. Trimming removed 8 bases from V and 3 bases from J, with 18 bases in between. The CDR3 DNA is TGTGCCAGCGGCCCCCGGATCCGACGAACAGATACGCAGTATTTT. Amino acids: CASGPRIRRTDTQYF. The entire variable domain, with the rest obtained from reference TRBV7-2 and TRBJ2-3, is as follows: GAGVSQSPSNKVTEKGKDVELRCDPISGHTALYWYRQSLGQGLEFLIYFQGNSAPDKSGLPSDRFSAERTGGSVSTLTIQRTQQEDSAVYLCASGPRIRRTDTQYFGPGTRLTVL.

V usage is TRBV7-9 and J usage is TRBJ1-2, with D possibly matching TRBD1 (5 bases). Germline-derived CDR1 and CDR2 are SEHNR and FQNEAQ (reference sequence). Trimming shortened V by 3 bases and J by 3 bases, and 20 bases separated the two germline ends. The CDR3 loop spans 17 amino acids. The CDR3 reads CASSFGGDSETYYGYTF. The CDR3 nucleotides read TGTGCCAGCAGCTTCGGGGGTGATAGCGAAACCTACTATGGCTACACCTTC.

The V gene is TRBV9, the J gene TRBJ1-2; D is ambiguous. Germline V gene sequence: CDR1 SGDLS, CDR2 YYNGEE. The CDR3 length is 19 residues. Trimming took 6 bases from V and 6 from J, leaving 33 bases between them. As DNA, the CDR3 is TGTGCCAGCAATTCAAGGTTAGGAGAGGGTGGGGAAGACGGCAATGGCTACACCTTC. Protein product: CASNSRLGEGGEDGNGYTF.

CDR3 residues: CAISESRRMNTEAFF. CDR3 nucleotides: TGTGCCATCAGTGAGTCGAGGCGGATGAACACTGAAGCTTTCTTT. This sequence joins TRBV10-3 and TRBJ1-1; D remains ambiguous. V lost 0 bases, J lost 0 bases, and 8 bases lay in between. The CDR3 sequence is 15 residues long. CDR1 ENHRY and CDR2 SYGVKD come from the germline V gene.

On this clonotype itself: A junction end diverges from the germline sequence, so it may reflect a read error. This rearrangement joins TRBV27 to TRBJ2-3, with D perhaps TRBD2 (5 bases). This CDR3 has 12 residues. Germline-derived CDR1 and CDR2 are MNHEY and SMNVEV (reference sequence). CDR3 sequence (DNA): TGTGCCAGCAATGAGGGCACAGATACGCGGTATTTT. It encodes CASNEGTDTRYF.

This chain uses TRBV14 with TRBJ2-5; TRBD1 agrees at 8 bases. This CDR3 has 18 residues. After removal of 4 bases from V and 11 bases from J, the junction contained 24 bases not matched to a gene. Germline CDR1 reads SGHDN; CDR2 reads FVKESK. CDR3 nucleotides: TGTGCCAGCAGCCGGGGTAAAGATGACAGGGGCCTTTACAATGAGCAGTACTTC. Protein product: CASSRGKDDRGLYNEQYF.

The table lists this clonotype with a few counts. J is TRBJ1-2 and V is TRBV15; no firm D call. CDR1 is LNHNV, CDR2 YYDKDF, per germline (reference sequence). V lost 0 bases, J lost 4 bases, and 6 bases lay in between. The length of the CDR3 is 13 residues. DNA for the CDR3: TGTGCCACCAGCAGAGAAGGGTTCTATGGCTACACCTTC. Residues: CATSREGFYGYTF. Full variable domain (missing parts from reference TRBV15 and TRBJ1-2): DAMVIQNPRYQVTQFGKPVTLSCSQTLNHNVMYWYQQKSSQAPKLLFHYYDKDFNNEADTPDNFQSRRPNTSFCFLDIRSPGLGDTAMYLCATSREGFYGYTFGSGTRLTVV.

The chain combines TRBV20-1 with TRBJ2-7; TRBD2 matches at 12 bases. Germline V gives CDR1 DFQATT, CDR2 SNEGSKA (reference sequence). The CDR3 spans 14 residues. V lost 6 bases to trimming and J lost 4 bases; unmatched junction nucleotides: 7. The CDR3, as DNA: TGCAGTGCCATCCGGACTAGCGGGACTTACGAGCAGTACTTC. Translation: CSAIRTSGTYEQYF.

The genes are TRBV7-7 and TRBJ2-3; 9 bases match TRBD2. The CDR3 consists of 19 residues. The germline gives CDR1 SSHAT, CDR2 FNYEAQ (reference sequence). Germline trimming cut 1 base from V and 3 bases from J; bases unmatched to any gene: 14. CDR3 sequence: CASSLGSGSPFLNTDTQYF. In DNA, the CDR3 is TGTGCCAGCAGCTTAGGTAGCGGGAGTCCTTTCCTAAATACAGATACGCAGTATTTT. Supplemented by reference TRBV7-7 and TRBJ2-3, the full variable domain reads GAGVSQSPRYKVTKRGQDVTLRCDPISSHATLYWYQQALGQGPEFLTYFNYEAQPDKSGLPSDRFSAERPEGSISTLTIQRTEQRDSAMYRCASSLGSGSPFLNTDTQYFGPGTRLTVL.

The chain employs TRBV6-5 and TRBJ1-2, with TRBD1 matching 7 bases. CDR1 and CDR2 from the germline V gene are MNHEY and SVGAGI. This CDR3 comprises 15 residues. V trimming: 5 bases; J trimming: 2 bases; junction bases outside the gene matches: 8. The CDR3 DNA reads as TGTGCCAGCAGTCCAACAGGGGAGAAGAACTATGGCTACACCTTC. As protein: CASSPTGEKNYGYTF.

This clonotype was detected only once. The chain links TRBV6-6 to TRBJ2-3, with TRBD2 as a possible D gene (7 bases). This CDR3 spans 14 amino acids. V was trimmed by 10 bases and J by 6 bases, leaving 20 bases between them. The V gene's germline CDR1 is MNHNY and CDR2 SVGAGI (reference sequence). The CDR3 region is CATSGGATTDTQYF. For the CDR3, the DNA is TGTGCCACTTCTGGGGGGGCAACCACGGATACGCAGTATTTT.

This clonotype was seen once. J is TRBJ2-3 and V is TRBV7-6; 7 bases match TRBD2. The ends lost 1 base at V and 0 bases at J; junction bases unmatched: 7. The CDR3 consists of 17 residues. Germline V gene data show CDR1 as SGHVS and CDR2 as FNYEAQ. The CDR3 spells CASSLGVGGPSTDTQYF. For the CDR3, the DNA is TGTGCCAGCAGCTTAGGGGTGGGAGGGCCTAGCACAGATACGCAGTATTTT.

The chain recombines TRBV7-9 with TRBJ2-1, with a tentative D call TRBD1 (6 bases). Trimming took 7 bases from V and 8 from J, leaving 9 bases between them. The CDR3 length is 11 residues. Germline CDR1 is SEHNR and CDR2 is FQNEAQ (reference sequence). The CDR3, as DNA: TGTGCCAGCAACAGGGCGCATGAGCAGTTCTTC. Protein product: CASNRAHEQFF.

The V and J genes are TRBV25-1 and TRBJ1-4; D is perhaps TRBD1 (6 bases). Germline CDR1 MGHDK, CDR2 SYGVNS. CDR3 size: 14 residues. With 6 bases removed from V and 2 bases from J, the gap between germline ends came to 10 bases. The DNA of the CDR3 is TGTGCCAGCAGGGACGGGGGCACTAATGAAAAACTGTTTTTT. It translates to CASRDGGTNEKLFF.

The chain is built from TRBV27 and TRBJ2-2; TRBD1 matches 7 bases. Germline CDR1 reads MNHEY; CDR2 reads SMNVEV (reference sequence). The trim removed 4 bases at V and 3 bases at J, leaving 17 bases unmatched. CDR3 length: 19 amino acids. CDR3 in DNA: TGTGCCAGCAGTTACCGGGACAGTCGACTGGCGTATCACACCGGGGAGCTGTTTTTT. Amino acids: CASSYRDSRLAYHTGELFF.

There are a few counts of this clonotype. The rearrangement uses TRBV12-3 or TRBV12-4 and TRBJ2-1; 8 bases are a match to TRBD2. This CDR3 region has 14 residues. The J segment lost 2 bases and the V segment lost 7 bases, leaving 4 bases of the junction unmatched. CDR3 sequence: CASNQRETYNEQFF. In nucleotides, the CDR3 is TGTGCCAGCAACCAGCGGGAGACCTACAATGAGCAGTTCTTC.

The rearrangement joins TRBV5-1 to TRBJ1-2, with 8 bases matching TRBD1. The CDR3 has 15 residues. Germline CDR1 is SGHRS and CDR2 is YFSETQ. V was pared by 3 bases and J by 4 bases, with 8 bases of the junction left unmatched. DNA for the CDR3: TGCGCCAGCAGCTCTCAGGGGGCCAGTAGCTATGGCTACACCTTC. Residues: CASSSQGASSYGYTF.

The rearrangement links TRBV29-1 to TRBJ1-5, with D possibly TRBD1 on 6 matching bases. Germline V gene sequence: CDR1 SQVTM, CDR2 ANQGSEA. The V and J ends lost 4 bases and 1 base respectively, with 17 bases between them. CDR3 length: 16 amino acids. The CDR3 region is CSVGLTNRVSNQPQHF. The CDR3 nucleotides are TGCAGCGTTGGTTTGACGAACAGGGTAAGCAATCAGCCCCAGCATTTT.